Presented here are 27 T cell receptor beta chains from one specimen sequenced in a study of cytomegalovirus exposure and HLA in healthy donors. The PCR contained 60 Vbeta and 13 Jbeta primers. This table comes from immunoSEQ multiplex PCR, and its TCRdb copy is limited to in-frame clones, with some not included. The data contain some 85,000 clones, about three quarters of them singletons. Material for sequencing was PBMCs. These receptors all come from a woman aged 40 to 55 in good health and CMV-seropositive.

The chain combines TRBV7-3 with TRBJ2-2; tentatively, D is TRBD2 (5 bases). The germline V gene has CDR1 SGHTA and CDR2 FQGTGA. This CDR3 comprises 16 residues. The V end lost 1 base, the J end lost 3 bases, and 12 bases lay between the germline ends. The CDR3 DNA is TGTGCCAGCAGCTTAAACGGTCCCGGGGACACCGGGGAGCTGTTTTTT. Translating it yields CASSLNGPGDTGELFF.

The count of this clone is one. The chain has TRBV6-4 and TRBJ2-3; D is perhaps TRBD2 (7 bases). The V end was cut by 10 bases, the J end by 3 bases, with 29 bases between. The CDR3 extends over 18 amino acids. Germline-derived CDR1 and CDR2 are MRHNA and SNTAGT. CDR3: CATSGAPSGAGDTDTQYF. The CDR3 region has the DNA TGTGCCACCTCGGGGGCGCCTTCTGGGGCGGGAGATACAGATACGCAGTATTTT.

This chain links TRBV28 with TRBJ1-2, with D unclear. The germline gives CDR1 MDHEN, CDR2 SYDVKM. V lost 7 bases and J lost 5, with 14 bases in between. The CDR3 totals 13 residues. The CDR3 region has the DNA TGTGCCAGCAACCCTCGACGGGATTATGGCTACACCTTC. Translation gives CASNPRRDYGYTF.

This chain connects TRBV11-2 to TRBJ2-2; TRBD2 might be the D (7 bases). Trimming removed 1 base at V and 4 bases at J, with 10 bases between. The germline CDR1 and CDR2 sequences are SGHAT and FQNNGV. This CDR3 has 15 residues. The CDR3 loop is CASSLAGGGTGELFF. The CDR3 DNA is TGTGCCAGCAGCTTAGCGGGGGGCGGCACCGGGGAGCTGTTTTTT.

DNA of the CDR3: TGTGCCAGCAGTTACTCGAACTTGGTGAACACTGAAGCTTTCTTT. This codes for CASSYSNLVNTEAFF. V gene TRBV6-5 combines with J gene TRBJ1-1; D is undetermined. V lost 0 bases and J 0 bases, leaving 8 bases between the germline ends. Germline loops: CDR1 MNHEY, CDR2 SVGAGI. This CDR3 has 15 residues.

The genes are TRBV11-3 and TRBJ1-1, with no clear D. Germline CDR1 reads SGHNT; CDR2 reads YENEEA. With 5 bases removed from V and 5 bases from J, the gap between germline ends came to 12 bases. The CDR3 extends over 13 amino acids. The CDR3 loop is CASSLSILTEAFF. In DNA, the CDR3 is TGTGCCAGCAGCCTTTCAATACTAACTGAAGCTTTCTTT.

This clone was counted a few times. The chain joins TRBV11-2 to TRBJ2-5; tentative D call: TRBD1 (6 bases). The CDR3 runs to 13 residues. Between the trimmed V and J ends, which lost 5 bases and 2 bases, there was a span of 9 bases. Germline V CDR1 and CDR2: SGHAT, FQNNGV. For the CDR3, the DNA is TGTGCCAGCAGCAGGGGGACACAAGAGACCCAGTACTTC. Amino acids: CASSRGTQETQYF.

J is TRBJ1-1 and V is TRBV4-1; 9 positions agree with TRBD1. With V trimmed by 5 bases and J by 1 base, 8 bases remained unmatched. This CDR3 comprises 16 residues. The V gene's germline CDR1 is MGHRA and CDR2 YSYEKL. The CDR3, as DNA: TGCGCCAGCAGCGCATCACAGGGGGCGTCGAACACTGAAGCTTTCTTT. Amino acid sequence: CASSASQGASNTEAFF.

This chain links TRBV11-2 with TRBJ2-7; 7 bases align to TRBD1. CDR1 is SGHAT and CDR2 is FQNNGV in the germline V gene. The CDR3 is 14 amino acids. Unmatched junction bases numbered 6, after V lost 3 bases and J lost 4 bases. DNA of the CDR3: TGTGCCAGCAGCTTCTCCGGGACAGAGTACGAGCAGTACTTC. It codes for CASSFSGTEYEQYF. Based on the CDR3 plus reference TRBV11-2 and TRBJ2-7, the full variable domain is EAGVAQSPRYKIIEKRQSVAFWCNPISGHATLYWYQQILGQGPKLLIQFQNNGVVDDSQLPKDRFSAERLKGVDSTLKIQPAKLEDSAVYLCASSFSGTEYEQYFGPGTRLTVT.

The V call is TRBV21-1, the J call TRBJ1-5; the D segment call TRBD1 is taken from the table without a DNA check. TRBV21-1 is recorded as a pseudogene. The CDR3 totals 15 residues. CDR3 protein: CASSKGRGKYQPQHF. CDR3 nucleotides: TGTGCCAGCAGCAAAGGTAGGGGAAAGTATCAGCCCCAGCATTTT.

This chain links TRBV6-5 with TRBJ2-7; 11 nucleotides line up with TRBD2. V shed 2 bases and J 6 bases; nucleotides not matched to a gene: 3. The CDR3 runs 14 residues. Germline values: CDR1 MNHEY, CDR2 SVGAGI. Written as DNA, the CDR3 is TGTGCCAGCAGTTACGGTCTAGCGGGAGGCGAGCAGTACTTC. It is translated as CASSYGLAGGEQYF.

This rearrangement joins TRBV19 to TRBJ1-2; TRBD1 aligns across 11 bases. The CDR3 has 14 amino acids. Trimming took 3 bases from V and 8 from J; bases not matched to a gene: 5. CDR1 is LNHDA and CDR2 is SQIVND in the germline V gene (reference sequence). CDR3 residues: CASSMGTGGDGYTF. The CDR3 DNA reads TGTGCCAGTAGTATGGGGACAGGGGGGGACGGCTACACCTTC.

The CDR3 is CASSVLPGQGVEKLFF. The CDR3 DNA is TGTGCCAGCAGTGTACTTCCGGGACAGGGGGTCGAAAAACTGTTTTTT. The chain links TRBV27 to TRBJ1-4; TRBD1 matches 11 bases. J was trimmed by 8 bases and V by 5 bases; bases with no gene match: 10. This CDR3 has 16 amino acids. CDR1 is MNHEY, CDR2 SMNVEV, per germline (reference sequence).

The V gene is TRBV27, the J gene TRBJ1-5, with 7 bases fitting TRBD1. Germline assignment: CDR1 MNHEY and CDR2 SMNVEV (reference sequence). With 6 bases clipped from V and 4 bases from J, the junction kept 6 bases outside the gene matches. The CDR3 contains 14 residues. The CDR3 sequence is CASSGGGRNQPQHF. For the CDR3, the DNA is TGTGCCAGCAGCGGAGGGGGCAGAAATCAGCCCCAGCATTTT.

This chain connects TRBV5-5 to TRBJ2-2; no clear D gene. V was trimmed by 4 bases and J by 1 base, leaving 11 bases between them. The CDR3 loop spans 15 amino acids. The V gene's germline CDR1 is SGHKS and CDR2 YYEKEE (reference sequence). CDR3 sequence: CASSQPPGNTGELFF. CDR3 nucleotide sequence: TGTGCCAGCAGCCAGCCTCCAGGGAACACCGGGGAGCTGTTTTTT.

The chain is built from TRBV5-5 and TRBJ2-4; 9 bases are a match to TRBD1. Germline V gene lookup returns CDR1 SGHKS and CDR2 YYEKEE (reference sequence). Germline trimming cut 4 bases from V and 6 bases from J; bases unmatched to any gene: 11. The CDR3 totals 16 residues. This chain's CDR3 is CASSDGTGFGGNIQYF. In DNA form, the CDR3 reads TGTGCCAGCAGCGACGGGACAGGGTTCGGTGGAAACATTCAGTACTTC.

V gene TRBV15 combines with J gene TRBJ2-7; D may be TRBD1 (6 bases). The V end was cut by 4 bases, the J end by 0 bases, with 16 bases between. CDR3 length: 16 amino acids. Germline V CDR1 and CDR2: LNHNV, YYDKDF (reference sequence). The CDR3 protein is CATSTHRQDPSYEQYF. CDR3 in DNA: TGTGCCACCAGCACACATAGACAGGACCCCTCCTACGAGCAGTACTTC.

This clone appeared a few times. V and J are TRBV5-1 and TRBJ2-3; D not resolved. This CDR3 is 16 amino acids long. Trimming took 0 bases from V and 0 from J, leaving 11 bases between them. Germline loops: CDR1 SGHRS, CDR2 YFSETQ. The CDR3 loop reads CASSLGIEPSTDTQYF. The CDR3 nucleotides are TGCGCCAGCAGCTTGGGAATCGAGCCTAGCACAGATACGCAGTATTTT.

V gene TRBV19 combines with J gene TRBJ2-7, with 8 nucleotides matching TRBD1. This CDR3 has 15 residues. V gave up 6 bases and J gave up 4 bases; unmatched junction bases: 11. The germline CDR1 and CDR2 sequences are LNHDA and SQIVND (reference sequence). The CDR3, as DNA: TGTGCCAGTAGCCATACAGGGGGACCACTATACGAGCAGTACTTC. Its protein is CASSHTGGPLYEQYF.

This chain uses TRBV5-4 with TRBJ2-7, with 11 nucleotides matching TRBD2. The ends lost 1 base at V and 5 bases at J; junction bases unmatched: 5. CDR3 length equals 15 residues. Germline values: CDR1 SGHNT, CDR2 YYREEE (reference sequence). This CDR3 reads CASSLSLAGVNEQYF. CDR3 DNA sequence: TGTGCCAGCAGCTTGTCACTAGCGGGAGTAAACGAGCAGTACTTC.

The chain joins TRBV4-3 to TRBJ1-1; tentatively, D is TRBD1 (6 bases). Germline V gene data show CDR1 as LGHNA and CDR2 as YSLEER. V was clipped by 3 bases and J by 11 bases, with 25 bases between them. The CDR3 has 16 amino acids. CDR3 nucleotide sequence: TGCGCCAGCAGCCAGGATTCGGGGGGGGCGGGGGTGATGGCTTTCTTT. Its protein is CASSQDSGGAGVMAFF.

CDR3 region: CASSPPWGPGANVLTF. The CDR3 DNA sequence: TGTGCCAGCAGCCCTCCTTGGGGGCCTGGGGCCAACGTCCTGACTTTC. The J gene is TRBJ2-6, the V gene TRBV11-2; the D gene is possibly TRBD1 (6 bases). The germline V gene has CDR1 SGHAT and CDR2 FQNNGV. The CDR3 extends over 16 amino acids. V lost 5 bases to trimming and J lost 2 bases, with 13 bases between them.

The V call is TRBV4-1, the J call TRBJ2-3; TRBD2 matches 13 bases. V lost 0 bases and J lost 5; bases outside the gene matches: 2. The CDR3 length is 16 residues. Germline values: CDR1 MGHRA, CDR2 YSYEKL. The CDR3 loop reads CASSQELAGGIDTQYF. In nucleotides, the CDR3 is TGCGCCAGCAGCCAAGAACTAGCGGGAGGGATAGATACGCAGTATTTT.

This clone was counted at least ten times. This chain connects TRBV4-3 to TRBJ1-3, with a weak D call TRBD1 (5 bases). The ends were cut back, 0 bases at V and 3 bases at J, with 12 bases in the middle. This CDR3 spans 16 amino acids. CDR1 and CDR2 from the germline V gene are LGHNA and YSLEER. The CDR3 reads CASSQDRGEFGNTIYF. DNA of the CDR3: TGCGCCAGCAGCCAAGACCGGGGGGAATTTGGAAACACCATATATTTT.

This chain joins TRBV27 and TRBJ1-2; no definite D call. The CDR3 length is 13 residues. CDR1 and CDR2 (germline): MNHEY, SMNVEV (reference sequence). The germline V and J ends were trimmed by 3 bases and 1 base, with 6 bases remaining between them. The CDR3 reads CASSFEGNYGYTF. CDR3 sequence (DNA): TGTGCCAGCAGTTTTGAGGGTAACTATGGCTACACCTTC.

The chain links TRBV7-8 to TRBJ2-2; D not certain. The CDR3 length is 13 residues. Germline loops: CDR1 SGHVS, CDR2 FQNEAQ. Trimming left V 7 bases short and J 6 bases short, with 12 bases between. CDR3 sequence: CASTIVVAGELFF. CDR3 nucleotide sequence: TGTGCCAGCACCATAGTCGTGGCCGGGGAGCTGTTTTTT.

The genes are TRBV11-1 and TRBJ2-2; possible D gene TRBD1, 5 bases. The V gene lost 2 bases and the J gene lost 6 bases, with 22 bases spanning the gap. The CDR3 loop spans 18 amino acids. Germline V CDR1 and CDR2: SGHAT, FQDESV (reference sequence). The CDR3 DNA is TGTGCCAGCAGCTTATTATCGGTGCAGGGAATGTATCCCGGGGAGCTGTTTTTT. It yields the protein CASSLLSVQGMYPGELFF.